The TCR beta chain under discussion was sequenced for a study of T-cell reconstitution after alpha-beta-depleted transplantation in children (dated by TCRdb to the mid-2010s). At the level of the whole study: The study quantitatively tracked T-cell immune reconstitution after TCRalphabeta/CD19-depleted allogeneic hematopoietic cell transplantation in children using TCR repertoire profiling. Beyond this particular receptor, the publication reports: In some patients, high TCRbeta diversity at day 60 was attributed to recipient T cells and intrathymic progenitors that had survived conditioning. Over the following months the frequencies of hyperexpanded clones went down, and after one year T-cell counts and TCRbeta diversity were mostly credited to newly produced T cells. The apparently early alphabetaT-cell count recovery about two months after transplant was reportedly dependent on only several hundred rapidly expanded clones derived from non-depleted graft cells.

V gives up 6 bases and J gives up 2 bases, and the segment between their germline ends measures 14 bases. The CDR3 holds 13 amino acids from the cysteine to the phenylalanine. Only CDR3 DNA is held: 39 bases, read in frame from base 1. The germline V gene (reference sequence) provides CDR1 DFQATT and CDR2 SNEGSKA. This clonotype was counted a few times. Its antigen is still unknown. Base-call qualities are not available, and no considerably larger clone is one nucleotide away. The treatment or condition label here, explained by the study, means: allogeneic hematopoietic cell transplantation with graft depleted of TCRalphabeta T cells and CD19 B cells. TCRalphabeta/CD19-depleted allogeneic hematopoietic cell grafts were given to the transplant recipients, all of whom were children. The library was built by means of PCR. Instrument used: Illumina HiSeq 2500. To normalize quantification of the TCRbeta repertoire, the TCR libraries were built with molecular barcoding that relied on unique molecular identifiers. TCRdb took the public reads, trimmed them with fastp at Q25, ran MiXCR for clone calling and kept in-frame beta chains. Entries that share a CDR3 protein sequence are merged under the most common genes and DNA. For this sample the table gives about 470,000 distinct CDR3 sequences, of which roughly two fifths were detected only once. The ten largest make up 27% of the sample.

The sequence came from a girl aged 2-10 years with aplastic anemia, due to receive a stem cell transplant. This chain is built from TRBV20-1 and TRBJ2-7; the D gene is perhaps TRBD1, from 5 matching bases. Material: PBMCs, obtained before TCRalphabeta/CD19-depleted stem cell transplant. The bases read TGCAGTGCCCAACCCTTGGACACCTACGAGCAGTACTTC. The translation is CSAQPLDTYEQYF.